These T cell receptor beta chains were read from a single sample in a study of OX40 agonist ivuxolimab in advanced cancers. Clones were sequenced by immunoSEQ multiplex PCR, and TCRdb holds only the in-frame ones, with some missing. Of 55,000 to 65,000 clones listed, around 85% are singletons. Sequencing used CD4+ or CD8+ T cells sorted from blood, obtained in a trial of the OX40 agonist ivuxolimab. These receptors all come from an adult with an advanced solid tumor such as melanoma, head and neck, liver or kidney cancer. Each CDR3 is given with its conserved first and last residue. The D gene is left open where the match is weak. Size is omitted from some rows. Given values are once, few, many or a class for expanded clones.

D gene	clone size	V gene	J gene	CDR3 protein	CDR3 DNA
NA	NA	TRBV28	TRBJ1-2	CASKFLDGYTF	TGTGCCAGCAAGTTTTTAGATGGCTACACCTTC
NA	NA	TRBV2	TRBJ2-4	CASSKLPPNIQYF	TGTGCCAGCAGCAAACTGCCCCCCAACATTCAGTACTTC
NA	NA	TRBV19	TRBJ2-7	CASSRQLDYEQYF	TGTGCCAGTAGCCGGCAGTTGGACTACGAGCAGTACTTC
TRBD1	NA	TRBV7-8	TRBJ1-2	CASSLQNRGQGGYTF	TGTGCCAGCAGCTTGCAAAACCGCGGACAGGGCGGCTACACCTTC
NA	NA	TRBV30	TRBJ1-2	CAWSGQSYGYTF	TGTGCCTGGAGTGGACAGTCCTATGGCTACACCTTC
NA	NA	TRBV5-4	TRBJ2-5	CASSSARERETQYF	TGTGCCAGCAGCTCAGCGAGGGAGAGGGAGACCCAGTACTTC
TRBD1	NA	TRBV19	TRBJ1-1	CASSILAGGRSEAFF	TGTGCCAGTAGTATTTTGGCAGGGGGGAGGTCTGAAGCTTTCTTT
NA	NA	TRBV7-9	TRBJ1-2	CASSLAAWNYGYTF	TGTGCCAGCAGCTTAGCGGCATGGAACTATGGCTACACCTTC
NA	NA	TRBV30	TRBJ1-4	CAWSPGSVKLFF	TGTGCCTGGAGCCCAGGGTCGGTGAAACTGTTTTTT
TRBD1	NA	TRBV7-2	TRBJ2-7	CASSFTGGNEQYF	TGTGCCAGCAGCTTTACAGGGGGTAACGAGCAGTACTTC
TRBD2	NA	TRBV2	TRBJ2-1	CASRGGSWDNEQFF	TGTGCCAGCAGAGGCGGGAGTTGGGACAATGAGCAGTTCTTC
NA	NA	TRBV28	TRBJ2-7	CASSRYGVVSEQYF	TGTGCCAGCAGCCGATATGGGGTGGTCAGCGAGCAGTACTTC
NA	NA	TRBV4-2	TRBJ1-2	CASSQEWAGQSNGYTF	TGTGCCAGCAGCCAAGAGTGGGCAGGGCAATCGAATGGCTACACCTTC
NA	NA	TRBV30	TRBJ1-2	CAWSVGRGYTF	TGTGCCTGGAGTGTAGGTCGTGGCTACACCTTC
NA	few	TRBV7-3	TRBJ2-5	CASSLGWQETQYF	TGTGCCAGCAGCTTAGGATGGCAAGAGACCCAGTACTTC
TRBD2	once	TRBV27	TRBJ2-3	CASSSGTSRRTDTQYF	TGTGCCAGCAGTTCAGGGACTAGCAGACGCACAGATACGCAGTATTTT
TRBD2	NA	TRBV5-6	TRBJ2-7	CASSLRGLSSYEQYF	TGTGCCAGCAGCCTGAGGGGACTAAGCTCCTACGAGCAGTACTTC
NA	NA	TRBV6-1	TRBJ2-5	CASSERRGMRQETQYF	TGTGCCAGCAGTGAACGGAGGGGGATGAGGCAAGAGACCCAGTACTTC
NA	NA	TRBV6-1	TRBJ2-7	CASRIGTPGAYEQYF	TGTGCCAGCAGAATCGGGACACCTGGGGCCTACGAGCAGTACTTC
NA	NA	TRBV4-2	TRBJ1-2	CASSQRISPNGYTF	TGTGCCAGCAGCCAACGGATTTCCCCTAATGGCTACACCTTC
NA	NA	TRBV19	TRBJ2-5	CASSTLAHETQYF	TGTGCCAGTAGTACTCTAGCGCATGAGACCCAGTACTTC
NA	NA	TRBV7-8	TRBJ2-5	CASSLVYGGVETQYF	TGTGCCAGCAGCTTAGTGTATGGAGGGGTGGAGACCCAGTACTTC
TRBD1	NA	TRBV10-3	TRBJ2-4	CAISESRDRGNIQYF	TGTGCCATCAGTGAGTCGAGAGACAGGGGAAACATTCAGTACTTC
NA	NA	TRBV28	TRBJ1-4	CASRLRGTNEKLFF	TGTGCCAGCAGGCTCAGGGGAACTAATGAAAAACTGTTTTTT
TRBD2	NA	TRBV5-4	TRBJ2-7	CASSLAPSGSTYEQYF	TGTGCCAGCAGCTTGGCTCCCAGCGGGAGTACCTACGAGCAGTACTTC
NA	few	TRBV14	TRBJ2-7	CASFRGLTYEQYF	TGTGCCAGCTTCCGAGGCTTAACCTACGAGCAGTACTTC
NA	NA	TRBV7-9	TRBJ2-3	CASSQNDRSTDTQYF	TGTGCCAGCAGCCAGAACGACAGAAGCACAGATACGCAGTATTTT
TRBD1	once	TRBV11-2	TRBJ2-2	CASSRSGTANTGELFF	TGTGCCAGCAGCCGATCCGGGACAGCGAACACCGGGGAGCTGTTTTTT
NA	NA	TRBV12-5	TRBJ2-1	CASGPGPPGEQFF	TGTGCTAGTGGCCCCGGGCCTCCCGGGGAGCAGTTCTTC
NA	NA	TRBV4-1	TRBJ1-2	CASNPGAGYGYTF	TGCGCCAGCAACCCAGGGGCTGGATATGGCTACACCTTC
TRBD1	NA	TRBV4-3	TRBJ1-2	CASSQETGVRDGYTF	TGCGCCAGCAGCCAAGAAACAGGGGTAAGGGATGGCTACACCTTC
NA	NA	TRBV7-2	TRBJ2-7	CASSLGLGRSYEQYF	TGTGCCAGCAGCTTAGGTCTGGGACGGTCCTACGAGCAGTACTTC
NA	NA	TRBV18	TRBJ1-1	CASSPESGNTEAFF	TGTGCCAGCTCACCCGAATCAGGGAACACTGAAGCTTTCTTT
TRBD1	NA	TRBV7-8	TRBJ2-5	CASSPGGAETQYF	TGTGCCAGCAGCCCAGGGGGCGCAGAGACCCAGTACTTC
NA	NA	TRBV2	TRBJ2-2	CASSGRGTGELFF	TGTGCCAGCAGTGGTAGGGGGACCGGGGAGCTGTTTTTT
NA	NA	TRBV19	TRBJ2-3	CASSIRGIRTDTQYF	TGTGCCAGTAGTATCCGCGGGATAAGGACAGATACGCAGTATTTT
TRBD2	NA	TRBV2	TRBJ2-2	CASLPGTSGTHRELFF	TGTGCCAGCCTGCCAGGGACTAGCGGGACCCACCGGGAGCTGTTTTTT
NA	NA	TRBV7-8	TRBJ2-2	CASSLVLGRDTGELFF	TGTGCCAGCAGCTTGGTACTGGGCCGCGACACCGGGGAGCTGTTTTTT
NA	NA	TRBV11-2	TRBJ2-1	CASSLDRVNGNEQFF	TGTGCCAGCAGCTTAGATAGGGTTAACGGGAATGAGCAGTTCTTC
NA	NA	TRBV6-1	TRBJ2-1	CASSGDRRKRRSYNEQFF	TGTGCCAGCAGTGGCGACAGAAGGAAGCGGAGGTCCTACAATGAGCAGTTCTTC
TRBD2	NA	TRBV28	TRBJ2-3	CASSTAGVNTDTQYF	TGTGCCAGCTCCACCGCGGGGGTCAACACAGATACGCAGTATTTT
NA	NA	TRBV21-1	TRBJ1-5	CASSKGVREGGNQPQHF	TGTGCCAGCAGCAAAGGTGTAAGGGAAGGAGGAAATCAGCCCCAGCATTTT
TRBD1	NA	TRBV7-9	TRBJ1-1	CASSLTRQGGSGTEAFF	TGTGCCAGCAGCTTAACCCGACAGGGGGGTAGTGGCACTGAAGCTTTCTTT
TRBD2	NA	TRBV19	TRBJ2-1	CASSPWTSGRAHEQFF	TGTGCCAGTAGTCCGTGGACTAGCGGGAGGGCACATGAGCAGTTCTTC
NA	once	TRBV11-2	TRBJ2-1	CASSSPGAQKPFF	TGTGCCAGCAGCTCCCCCGGCGCACAAAAACCGTTCTTC
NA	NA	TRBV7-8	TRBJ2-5	CASSFPQETQYF	TGTGCCAGCAGCTTCCCGCAAGAGACCCAGTACTTC
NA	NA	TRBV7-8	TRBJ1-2	CASSQGTKGYTF	TGTGCCAGCAGCCAAGGGACGAAAGGCTACACCTTC
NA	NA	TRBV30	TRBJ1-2	CAWSVRADYGYTF	TGTGCCTGGAGTGTAAGGGCAGACTATGGCTACACCTTC
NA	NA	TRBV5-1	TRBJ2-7	CASSLVLAPYEQYF	TGCGCCAGCAGCTTGGTTTTAGCTCCCTACGAGCAGTACTTC
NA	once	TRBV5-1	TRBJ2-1	CASSSGSGSYNEQFF	TGCGCCAGCAGTTCAGGGAGCGGCTCCTACAATGAGCAGTTCTTC
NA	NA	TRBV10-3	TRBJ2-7	CAVGPAGRSYEQYF	TGTGCCGTCGGTCCGGCGGGACGCTCCTACGAGCAGTACTTC
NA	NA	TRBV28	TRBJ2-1	CASSARKRHYNEQFF	TGTGCCAGCAGCGCTCGGAAGCGCCACTACAATGAGCAGTTCTTC